This entry describes one TCR beta chain. Which antigen it targets is not known. No qualities accompany the bases; no much larger clone lies one base away. The data were obtained in a study of PD-L1 blockade in urothelial cancer (dated by TCRdb to the late 2010s). For the wider study: Every patient began therapy in about 2014 and was given atezolizumab 1,200 mg intravenously every 3 weeks. Pretreatment tumor samples and matched peripheral blood, collected serially before and after atezolizumab treatment, underwent TCR sequencing. Under ten patients achieved durable clinical benefit and some 21 did not. About 85% of the 29 patients were males with bladder-origin urothelial cancer, and about 65% of the roughly 30 reported a prior smoking history. Blood samples were analyzed at 3 weeks after treatment start (second dose) and at 6 weeks after treatment start. Blood samples gave a median of roughly 150,000 T cells and tens of thousands of unique TCRs, with a median clonality of 0.080. Durable clinical benefit was defined as a progression-free survival longer than 6 months, and TCR features were additionally tested against progression-free survival and overall survival. Pretreatment blood TCR-seq was available for twenty-nine patients, at least one posttreatment blood collection was obtained for some 25 patients, and tumor TCR-seq was available for some 25 patients. Patients had an ECOG performance status of 0 or 1 and had received between 0 and 3 prior chemotherapy regimens. In the same patients, pretreatment tumors underwent whole exome sequencing and RNA sequencing in addition to TCR sequencing. An exploratory multi-omic analysis was conducted of the somatic, immune and clinical correlates of response to PD-L1 blockade with atezolizumab in urothelial cancer. The paper as a whole reports these results and caveats: Among patients with durable benefit, tumor-associated TCR clones showed greater expansion in peripheral blood 3 weeks after treatment started (n ≈ 20, p = 0.022). Improved progression-free and overall survival was found to be associated with pretreatment peripheral blood TCR clonality below the median. Because the sample size was small (n ≈ 29) and many of the analyses were exploratory, the results are meant to be hypothesis-generating.

Synthetic TCR analog templates were spiked into each PCR to estimate absolute template abundance from read counts. The immunoSEQ assay was used to amplify TCRbeta CDR3 regions from genomic DNA with bias-controlled V and J gene primers. Sequencing of rearranged TCRbeta segments was done at approximately 20X coverage. Regarding the original processing steps: Clustering was used to correct sequencing errors, and CDR3s were annotated against IMGT to assign V, D and J genes. Downstream analyses used only productive TCRbeta rearrangements, leaving out any out-of-frame or stop-codon sequences. Clonality was computed as one minus Shannon entropy normalized by the log of the number of unique productive sequences. Clones differing between time points or between blood and tumor were identified by Fisher's exact test with Benjamini-Hochberg correction at adjusted p below 0.01. The table comes from immuneACCESS by way of TCRdb, which keeps in-frame sequences with V and J called. Part of the clones is missing from these tables; in studies checked, under half for an unresolved V gene and the rest for unknown reasons. For V, J and clone size, that table is used; D and trimming come from the DNA. The sample table records tens of thousands of clones; approximately 90% of these occur just once. The ten most abundant clones make up more than 6.5% of the sample.

V trim: 3 bases; J trim: 3 bases; unmatched bases: 10. The CDR3 spans 16 residues, from the cysteine through the phenylalanine. The sequence is cut down to CDR3 DNA, 48 bases in frame from base 1. CDR1 and CDR2 are read off the germline V gene as SGHDT and YYEEEE. This specimen's time point label, interpreted: peripheral blood 6 weeks after treatment start. A total of about 31 patients with locally advanced or metastatic urothelial carcinoma, treated at Memorial Sloan Kettering on a trial protocol, made up the cohort. Peripheral blood mononuclear cells were collected pretreatment and during treatment, at between 1 and 8 total time points per patient. The Qiagen DNeasy Blood extraction kit was used to purify genomic DNA from total PBMCs and tumor samples. PBMCs were collected pretreatment and during treatment, and were isolated and stored as previously described.

The receptor's source is an elderly man with urothelial cancer. This receptor chain uses TRBV5-6 and TRBJ2-5, and 8 junction bases match TRBD2. This sample comprised PBMCs, obtained around atezolizumab (anti-PD-L1) treatment. The DNA sequence is TGTGCCAGCAGCTCTCAGCGGGAGATAACTAAAGAGACCCAGTACTTC. This encodes CASSSQREITKETQYF.